One TCR beta chain is described in this entry. Its specificity is not known. This entry is derived from a study of T cells in Graves' hyperthyroidism and ophthalmopathy. The CDR3 has 17 residues. CDR1 and CDR2 (germline): MNHEY, SVGEGT. With 0 bases clipped from V and 1 base from J, the junction kept 6 bases outside the gene matches. Regions amplified from RNA transcripts were the TCR beta CDR3 regions. The TCR CDR3 was amplified in a first-round RT-PCR using the HTBI primer set. From the multiplex PCR reads, TCRdb called clonotypes with MiXCR, one entry per CDR3 protein. The table lists hundreds of thousands of distinct CDR3 sequences, less than 25% of them singletons. General observations from the study: In the blood, most expanded thyroid clonotypes above 0.001 appeared as well.

V gene TRBV6-2 or TRBV6-3 combines with J gene TRBJ2-1, with 7 bases lining up with TRBD1. Source material: blood. The TCR sequence derives from a young man with Graves' ophthalmopathy. The CDR3 loop reads CASSYSYGTESYNEQFF. CDR3 bases: TGTGCCAGCAGTTACTCGTACGGGACAGAATCCTACAATGAGCAGTTCTTC.